This is a list of T cell receptor beta chains from one sample in a study of shared clonotypes between healthy human individuals. The method was immunoSEQ multiplex PCR; TCRdb's version includes in-frame clones alone and lacks a portion of them. The top ten clones hold more than 0.12% of a sample with about 2,500,000 clones, around nine tenths of them seen once. The material sequenced was naive CD4+ T cells sorted from blood. The receptors were sampled from a man younger than 30 in good health. Both conserved end residues are part of each CDR3.

V	J	CDR3
TRBV5-4	TRBJ1-6	CASSPPVPGQGFRSPLHF
TRBV7-2	TRBJ2-7	CASSWTSGRYEQYF
TRBV18	TRBJ2-7	CASSPTGYEQYF
TRBV2	TRBJ2-1	CASNLLAATYNEQFF
TRBV19	TRBJ2-5	CASSNRETQYF
TRBV6-1	TRBJ1-3	CASSKQGFSGNTIYF
TRBV30	TRBJ2-7	CAWKVRRSYEQYF
TRBV25-1	TRBJ2-5	CASGQYQETQYF
TRBV6-5	TRBJ2-7	CASSYSRQGAYEQYF
TRBV4-3	TRBJ1-5	CASSQLCRNNQPQHF
TRBV4-1	TRBJ2-3	CASSRRSAASDTQYF
TRBV21-1	TRBJ1-5	CASSEPLRHSNQPQHF
TRBV15	TRBJ1-1	CATRSWQTNTEAFF
TRBV7-3	TRBJ2-2	CASSLRGRSNTGELFF
TRBV5-1	TRBJ2-1	CASSFSGGPYNEQFF
TRBV5-6	TRBJ2-7	CASSLITGAYEQYF
TRBV28	TRBJ2-3	CASRKAADTQYF
TRBV7-9	TRBJ2-3	CASSPRQGGTDTQYF
TRBV7-9	TRBJ2-7	CASSRQGGRYEQYF
TRBV10-3	TRBJ2-4	CAISESGSVGNIQYF
TRBV13	TRBJ2-7	CASSLGPGPTYEQYF
TRBV7-9	TRBJ1-2	CASSLGTPYGYTF
TRBV2	TRBJ2-3	CASRPTETDTQYF
TRBV7-2	TRBJ1-5	CASSLISNQPQHF
TRBV28	TRBJ1-5	CASLPGGPSNQPQHF
TRBV5-4	TRBJ2-5	CASSLELAGGETQYF
TRBV4-1	TRBJ2-1	CASSQDSQGSYNEQFF
TRBV11-3	TRBJ1-2	CASSLDGYGYTF
TRBV5-1	TRBJ2-3	CASSLVGGGLTDTQYF
TRBV5-1	TRBJ1-1	CASSPSPTSGTEAFF
TRBV11-2	TRBJ1-4	CASSLGQGNEKLFF
TRBV25-1	TRBJ1-3	CASSESQGPLSGNTIYF
TRBV15	TRBJ1-1	CATSRDLDNTEAFF
TRBV6-1	TRBJ1-2	CASSEASGGQGYTF
TRBV11-2	TRBJ1-1	CASSVTGGSNTEAFF
TRBV7-3	TRBJ2-7	CASSSGTGAYEQYF
TRBV21-1	TRBJ1-4	CASRGTNEKLFF
TRBV25-1	TRBJ2-1	CASGPSGSNNEQFF
TRBV7-2	TRBJ2-3	CASSSRARNLQDTQYF